These T cell receptor beta chains were read from a single sample in a study of shared clonotypes between healthy human individuals. Method: immunoSEQ multiplex PCR; TCRdb's copy keeps in-frame clones and lacks some. Counted here are under 2,500,000 clones, approximately 94% occurring once; the ten biggest clones make up over 0.1%. Specimen: naive CD4+ T cells sorted from blood. The receptors come from a man between 18 and 29 years old in good health. The CDR3 runs from the conserved cysteine through the conserved F or W. D genes are given only for firm matches. Clone sizes are given selectively: once, few, many, or a class where the clone is expanded.

>NA|TRBJ1-2|NA|TRBV5-4
TGTGCCAGCAGCTTGGCCCGCCAGGGCATCTATGGCTACACCTTC
CASSLARQGIYGYTF
>NA|TRBJ1-2|NA|TRBV11-2
TGTGCCAGCAGCTCGTCGCCGGGCTATGGCTACACCTTC
CASSSSPGYGYTF
>NA|TRBJ2-5|NA|TRBV4-1
TGCGCCAGCAGCCAGTGGGGACTCGGAGAGACCCAGTACTTC
CASSQWGLGETQYF
>once|TRBJ1-2|NA|TRBV9
TGTGCCAGCAGCGGGTCGACAGGATTCCCCGGCCGGGGCTACACCTTC
CASSGSTGFPGRGYTF
>NA|TRBJ1-1|NA|TRBV10-3
TGTGCCATCAGTCAACAGGAGAACACTGAAGCTTTCTTT
CAISQQENTEAFF
>once|TRBJ1-4|TRBD1|TRBV11-2
TGTGCCAGCAGTTTCCGGGACAGGGATGAAAAACTGTTTTTT
CASSFRDRDEKLFF
>once|TRBJ1-6|TRBD1|TRBV11-2
TGTGCCAGCAGCTTGACTGTACGGCCAAGGGGGCTATATAATTCACCCCTCCACTTT
CASSLTVRPRGLYNSPLHF
>NA|TRBJ2-7|TRBD2|TRBV6-6
TGTGCCAGCAGATGGGGACTAGCGGGTCTCTCCTACGAGCAGTACTTC
CASRWGLAGLSYEQYF
>NA|TRBJ1-6|NA|TRBV9
TGTGCCAGCAGCGTTGGGACGGGGAATTCACCCCTCCACTTT
CASSVGTGNSPLHF
>NA|TRBJ1-1|NA|TRBV5-1
TGCGCCAGCAGCTTGGAAGGGACGGCGAACACTGAAGCTTTCTTT
CASSLEGTANTEAFF
>NA|TRBJ2-1|TRBD1|TRBV4-3
TGCGCCAGCAGCCTACAACCCTCAGGGGGTAGCTCCTACAATGAGCAGTTCTTC
CASSLQPSGGSSYNEQFF
>NA|TRBJ1-5|NA|TRBV27
TGTGCCAGCAGTTTATCGAGAGGGGCCGGCAATCAGCCCCAGCATTTT
CASSLSRGAGNQPQHF
>NA|TRBJ2-1|NA|TRBV27
TGTGCCAGCAGTTTATTAGCCCTTCTCCAATACAATGAGCAGTTCTTC
CASSLLALLQYNEQFF
>NA|TRBJ2-2|TRBD2|TRBV4-1
TGCGCCAGCAGCCAAGGTGCTAGCGGAGTAGTCACCGGGGAGCTGTTTTTT
CASSQGASGVVTGELFF
>NA|TRBJ1-4|NA|TRBV18
TGTGCCAGCTCACCGAGGCAGGAAAAACTGTTTTTT
CASSPRQEKLFF
>NA|TRBJ2-1|TRBD2|TRBV9
TGTGCCAGCAGCCGCTTCTCAGCGGGAGGCACCAATGAGCAGTTCTTC
CASSRFSAGGTNEQFF
>NA|TRBJ2-1|TRBD2|TRBV5-1
TGCGCCAGCAGCTTGGACGGGGCTAGCGGGACTATAGATGAGCAGTTCTTC
CASSLDGASGTIDEQFF
>NA|TRBJ2-7|TRBD1|TRBV5-4
TGTGCCAGCAGCCCACTAGGACAGGGCAGTCTCGAGCAGTACTTC
CASSPLGQGSLEQYF
>NA|TRBJ2-7|NA|TRBV4-1
TGCGCCAGCAGCCTCCGGGACCTACTCGACGAGCAGTACTTC
CASSLRDLLDEQYF
>NA|TRBJ1-2|NA|TRBV28
TGTGCCAGCAGCCCTCCGGCCAGGGCTTTGGATGGCTACACCTTC
CASSPPARALDGYTF
>NA|TRBJ2-7|NA|TRBV2
TGTGCCAGCAAGGGCTACGAGCAGTACTTC
CASKGYEQYF
>NA|TRBJ1-6|NA|TRBV6-5
TGTGCCAGCAGTTACCGAAGAGGAATCTATAATTCACCCCTCCACTTT
CASSYRRGIYNSPLHF
>NA|TRBJ1-5|NA|TRBV28
TGTGCCAGCAGTTTTTGGAGCAATCAGCCCCAGCATTTT
CASSFWSNQPQHF
>NA|TRBJ2-3|NA|TRBV28
TGTGCCAGCAGTTCGCAGGGGGGAAGCACAGATACGCAGTATTTT
CASSSQGGSTDTQYF
>NA|TRBJ2-1|NA|TRBV5-1
TGCGCCAGCAGCCTGGCGGCTCAGGGAGTGGGCGAGCAGTTCTTC
CASSLAAQGVGEQFF
>once|TRBJ2-2|NA|TRBV12-5
TGTGCTAGTGGAAACGGGGACACCGGGGAGCTGTTTTTT
CASGNGDTGELFF
>NA|TRBJ2-3|NA|TRBV7-9
TGTGCCAGCAGCTTCGGCCGAGACACAGATACGCAGTATTTT
CASSFGRDTDTQYF
>NA|TRBJ1-6|NA|TRBV5-4
TGTGCCAGCAGTCTAAGGGGCAGGGCAGATAATTCACCCCTCCACTTT
CASSLRGRADNSPLHF
>NA|TRBJ2-7|TRBD1|TRBV5-4
TGTGCCAGCAGCCTACGGGGACAGCACTACGAGCAGTACTTC
CASSLRGQHYEQYF
>NA|TRBJ2-7|NA|TRBV5-1
TGCGCCAGCAGCTTGTTCGCAGACCTCTCCTACGAGCAGTACTTC
CASSLFADLSYEQYF
>NA|TRBJ2-3|TRBD2|TRBV5-4
TGTGCCAGCAGGGTCCAGGGCGGGAGATCAGATACGCAGTATTTT
CASRVQGGRSDTQYF
>NA|TRBJ2-3|TRBD2|TRBV10-3
TGTGCCATCAATAGCGGGGGGGCAGATACGCAGTATTTT
CAINSGGADTQYF
>NA|TRBJ1-4|TRBD1|TRBV5-1
TGCGCCAGCAGCTTGGTCGGGACAGGGGTTCCAAGAACTAATGAAAAACTGTTTTTT
CASSLVGTGVPRTNEKLFF
>NA|TRBJ1-6|NA|TRBV4-1
TGCGCCAGCAGCCAAGAAGGGGACAAGTCCTCACCCCTCCACTTT
CASSQEGDKSSPLHF
>NA|TRBJ2-7|TRBD2|TRBV5-1
TGCGCCAGCAGCTTGGGTAGCGGGAGTCGCGACGAGCAGTACTTC
CASSLGSGSRDEQYF
>NA|TRBJ1-2|NA|TRBV5-4
TGTGCCAGCAGCGCGACACCAATGTATGGCTACACCTTC
CASSATPMYGYTF